This T cell receptor beta chain was obtained from a study of CD8+ T cells in alopecia areata. Isolated RNA was reverse transcribed into cDNA used as the sequencing template. Generated by immunoSEQ multiplex PCR, the TCRdb table keeps only in-frame clones and is missing some. Of around 140,000 clones in the sample, about 90% were seen once. This CDR3 is 13 amino acids long. The germline gives CDR1 SGHNT, CDR2 YYREEE (reference sequence). The V and J ends lost 0 bases and 5 bases respectively, with 6 bases between them. This sequence originates from a human donor with alopecia areata. The rearrangement links TRBV5-4 to TRBJ2-1, with D perhaps TRBD1 (6 bases). The source was CD8+ T cells sorted from blood, collected at week 0. Here the CDR3 DNA reads TGTGCCAGCAGCTTGGCAGGGGACAATGAGCAGTTCTTC. Its protein product is CASSLAGDNEQFF.